This TCR beta chain emerged from a study of T cell responses to AZD1222 COVID-19 vaccine. Germline CDR1 SNHLY, CDR2 FYNNEI. This CDR3 spans 13 amino acids. V was clipped by 8 bases and J by 6 bases; unmatched bases: 8. The protocol was immunoSEQ multiplex PCR, while the TCRdb copy is restricted to in-frame clones and leaves out a portion. Of tens of thousands of clones listed, around nine tenths were seen once; the top ten hold around 4.5%. The source was peripheral blood, collected on day 0 of MenACWY control vaccination. V usage is TRBV2 and J usage is TRBJ2-3; the match to TRBD1 covers 7 bases. The origin of this receptor is an adult in good health. The CDR3 bases are TGTGCCAGCCGGGACAGTCCCTCCGATACGCAGTATTTT. It encodes CASRDSPSDTQYF.